The rows below give T cell receptor beta chains drawn from one sample of a study of T cells in Graves' hyperthyroidism and ophthalmopathy. In TCRdb, the multiplex PCR reads were re-called with MiXCR into one record per CDR3 protein. The table includes approximately 510,000 distinct CDR3 sequences, over 45% detected once. Sequenced input: peripheral blood or thyroid tissue (not recorded which). The receptors here all came from an adult woman with Graves' disease, either hyperthyroidism or ophthalmopathy (not recorded which). The CDR3 runs from the conserved cysteine through the conserved F or W. A D gene is named only where the DNA matches it firmly. Rows give clone size only sometimes, using once, few, many, or a class for an expanded clone.

>TRBJ1-1|-|-|TRBV5-1
TGCGCCAGCAGCTCCAGAACGGGTCGGAACACTGAAGCTTTCTTT
CASSSRTGRNTEAFF
>TRBJ1-5|-|-|TRBV15
TGTGCCACCAGCAGAGGAGACTTTAGCAATCCAGGGGTACAGCCCCAGCATTTT
CATSRGDFSNPGVQPQHF
>TRBJ1-5|TRBD1|few|TRBV15
TGTGCCACCAGCAGAGATCTTGAGACAGGGATCCAGCATTTT
CATSRDLETGIQHF
>TRBJ2-7|-|few|TRBV7-2
TGTGCCAGCAGCCCCCGACAGGTCTACGAGCAGTACTTC
CASSPRQVYEQYF
>TRBJ2-2|-|-|TRBV11-2
TGTGCCAGCAGCTTAGATTTGGGCACGAACACCGGGGAGCTGTTTTTT
CASSLDLGTNTGELFF
>TRBJ2-2|-|few|TRBV19
TGTGCCAGTAGTAGGTCATCGGGTATCAACACCGGGGAGCTGTTTTTT
CASSRSSGINTGELFF
>TRBJ2-3|-|-|TRBV10-3
TGTGCCATCAGCGGGACAGATACGCAGTATTTT
CAISGTDTQYF
>TRBJ1-5|-|few|TRBV7-3
TGTGCCAGCGAGAGCAGGGCCAATCAGCCCCAGCATTTT
CASESRANQPQHF
>TRBJ2-7|-|many|TRBV5-8
TGTGCCAGCAGCTTCGCCTCCTACGAGCAGTACTTC
CASSFASYEQYF
>TRBJ2-5|TRBD2|-|TRBV24-1
TGTGCCACCAGTGATGCAGCGGGAGGGGGACACCAACAAGAGACCCAGTACTTC
CATSDAAGGGHQQETQYF
>TRBJ1-5|-|many|TRBV20-1
TGCAGTGCCACAGACAGCCTCCGCATTTATAGCAATCAGCCCCAGCATTTT
CSATDSLRIYSNQPQHF
>TRBJ2-2|-|-|TRBV19
TGTGCCAGTAGTGTTCCCGGGACTCCCGCGGGCTACACCGGGGAGCTGTTTTTT
CASSVPGTPAGYTGELFF
>TRBJ2-5|TRBD2|-|TRBV10-3
TGTGCCATCAGTGAGTCGGGGGGGAGCAATCAGCCCCAGTACTTC
CAISESGGSNQPQYF
>TRBJ2-5|TRBD2|-|TRBV25-1
TGTGCCAGCAGCGAGGGCCTTGGGACTAGCGGAAGCGGAGAGACCCAGTACTTC
CASSEGLGTSGSGETQYF
>TRBJ1-1|-|many|TRBV29-1
TGCAGCGTTCTGGAGAACACTGAAGCTTTCTTT
CSVLENTEAFF
>TRBJ2-5|-|-|TRBV5-6
TGTGCCAGCAGCTTGGGGCCCACAGGGACCCAGTACTTC
CASSLGPTGTQYF
>TRBJ2-2|-|many|TRBV2
TGTGCCAGCAGTAGAAACACCGGGGAGCTGTTTTTT
CASSRNTGELFF
>TRBJ2-5|TRBD1|many|TRBV7-9
TGTGCCAGCAGCTTAAGCGGCAGGGGGTCCCAGGAGACCCAGTACTTC
CASSLSGRGSQETQYF
>TRBJ2-7|TRBD1|many|TRBV19
TGTGCCAGTAGTCCGACAGGGTCTAACTACGAGCAGTACTTC
CASSPTGSNYEQYF
>TRBJ2-7|-|-|TRBV5-1
-
CASSFYICSARQDYEQYF
>TRBJ1-1|TRBD1|-|TRBV3-1
TGTGCCAGCAGCCAAAGTGACAGGGGTCTTGGGTACACTGAAGCTTTCTTT
CASSQSDRGLGYTEAFF
>TRBJ2-7|TRBD2|-|TRBV27
TGTGCCAGCAGTTTAGGTAGCGGGAGACTCTACGAGCAGTACTTC
CASSLGSGRLYEQYF
>TRBJ2-5|-|-|TRBV7-9
TGTGCCAGCAGCCATATTGGGATGGTGGAGACCCAGTACTTC
CASSHIGMVETQYF
>TRBJ1-1|-|-|TRBV7-9
TGTGCCAGCAGCCCTAGTCCCCGCACTGAAGCTTTCTTT
CASSPSPRTEAFF
>TRBJ2-5|TRBD1|few|TRBV2
TGTGCCAGCAGATGGGACAGGACGCAAAAAGAGACCCAGTACTTC
CASRWDRTQKETQYF
>TRBJ2-5|-|many|TRBV7-6
TGTGCCAGCAGCAGGCGGGGGACCCAGTACTTC
CASSRRGTQYF
>TRBJ2-3|TRBD2|few|TRBV20-1
TGCAGTGCTAGAGAGGGACTAGCGGGAGGCCGAGATACGCAGTATTTT
CSAREGLAGGRDTQYF
>TRBJ2-5|TRBD1|-|TRBV7-2
TGTGCCAGCAGCTTAGCGACAGGGATGTACCAAGAGACCCAGTACTTC
CASSLATGMYQETQYF